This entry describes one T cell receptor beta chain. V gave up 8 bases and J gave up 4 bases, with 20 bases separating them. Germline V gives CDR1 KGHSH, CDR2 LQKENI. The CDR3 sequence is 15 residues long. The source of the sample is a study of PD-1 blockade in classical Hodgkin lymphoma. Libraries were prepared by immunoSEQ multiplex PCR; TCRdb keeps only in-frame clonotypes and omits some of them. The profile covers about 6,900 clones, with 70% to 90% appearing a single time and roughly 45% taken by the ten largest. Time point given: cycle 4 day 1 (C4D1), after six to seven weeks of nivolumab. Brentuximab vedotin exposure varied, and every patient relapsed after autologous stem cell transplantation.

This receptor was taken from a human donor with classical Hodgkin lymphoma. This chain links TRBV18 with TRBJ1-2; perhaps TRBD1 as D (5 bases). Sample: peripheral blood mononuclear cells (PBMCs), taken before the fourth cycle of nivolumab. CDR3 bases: TGTGCCAGCACCCCAGTTGGGGGGGATCTCTATGGCTACACCTTC. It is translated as CASTPVGGDLYGYTF.